This TCR beta chain stems from a study of graft-versus-host responses after intestinal transplantation. A word on this clone: As yet, its antigen is unknown.

Study-level points and caveats: Individuals who had graft-donor T cell macrochimerism had allografts that showed high graft-versus-host to host-versus-graft clonal ratios. Detected in recipient marrow were GvH clones, some of which were first observed in ileum or blood.

CDR3 size: 9 residues. CDR1 DFQATT and CDR2 SNEGSKA come from the germline V gene (reference sequence). Deletions cut 4 bases from V and 3 bases from J, with 0 bases between. This table comes from immunoSEQ multiplex PCR, and its TCRdb copy is limited to in-frame clones, with some not included. Of just over 15,000 clones listed, around 87% are singletons. The gene calls are TRBV20-1 and TRBJ1-2; D is unclear. The clonotype originates from a human patient who received an intestinal transplant, so some T cells may come from the graft donor. Sample: bone marrow, taken approximately 120 days after intestinal transplantation. CDR3 in amino acids: CSANYGYTF. The CDR3 nucleotides read TGCAGTGCTAACTATGGCTACACCTTC.